This TCR beta chain was sequenced during a study of response to subunit inactivated influenza vaccine. TCRdb used MiXCR to reprocess the RT-PCR reads, holding one entry per CDR3 protein. The data hold around 490,000 distinct CDR3 sequences, with less than 10% observed a single time. The CDR3 contains 12 residues. The germline V gene has CDR1 SQVTM and CDR2 ANQGSEA. J lost 8 bases, V lost 4 bases, and 6 bases had no gene match. Study conclusions and caveats: With each seasonal influenza vaccination, the authors suggested, few new T cells are recruited.

This clonotype was detected a few times. The antigen remains unidentified. The receptor was derived from a man in his fifties or sixties who received an inactivated influenza vaccine. The rearrangement links TRBV29-1 to TRBJ1-2; 8 bases align to TRBD1. The source material was PBMCs from blood, sampled about 24 months after vaccination. As DNA, the CDR3 is TGCAGCGTTGCTCCAGGGGGCCAAGGCTACACCTTC. Its translation is CSVAPGGQGYTF.